Listed below are T cell receptor beta chains from one sample, sequenced in a study of Graves' ophthalmopathy and Graves' hyperthyroidism. TCRdb independently ran MiXCR on the multiplex PCR reads; one entry per CDR3 protein. The sample contains approximately 160,000 distinct CDR3 sequences, around two fifths of which appear only once. Material: peripheral blood. The receptors were gathered from a man in his thirties or forties with Graves' ophthalmopathy. The CDR3 runs from the conserved cysteine through the conserved F or W. Each record gives: J gene, V gene, clone size, D gene, CDR3 protein, CDR3 DNA. The D gene is left open where the match is weak. Size is omitted from some rows. Given values are once, few, many or a class for expanded clones.

TRBJ1-6 TRBV6-1 - - CASSPWEEDSPLHF TGTGCCAGCAGTCCCTGGGAAGAGGATTCACCCCTCCACTTT
TRBJ2-2 TRBV2 many TRBD1 CASSDRGPDTGELFF TGTGCCAGCAGTGACAGGGGGCCGGACACCGGGGAGCTGTTTTTT
TRBJ1-2 TRBV30 - - CACAPPGGNNYGYTF TGTGCCTGCGCCCCACCTGGGGGGAATAACTATGGCTACACCTTC
TRBJ1-5 TRBV7-6 - - CASSPDSYHDQPQHF TGTGCCAGCAGCCCAGACAGTTACCATGATCAGCCCCAGCATTTT
TRBJ2-7 TRBV11-1 - - CASRRQNYEQYF TGTGCCAGCAGACGACAGAACTACGAGCAGTACTTC
TRBJ2-7 TRBV19 - - CASSITGQSEQYF TGTGCCAGTAGTATAACAGGACAAAGCGAGCAGTACTTC
TRBJ2-5 TRBV6-5 many TRBD2 CASSYSMTGGRETQYF TGTGCCAGCAGTTACTCCATGACGGGGGGAAGAGAGACCCAGTACTTC
TRBJ1-6 TRBV20-1 many - CSARPDSTNSPLHF TGCAGTGCTAGACCCGACAGCACTAATTCACCCCTCCACTTT
TRBJ2-6 TRBV6-2/TRBV6-3 many TRBD1 CASGTGASGANVLTF TGTGCCAGTGGGACAGGGGCGTCCGGGGCCAACGTCCTGACTTTC
TRBJ2-6 TRBV19 many - CASRSLRSWIDSGANVLTF TGTGCCAGTAGGTCTTTAAGGAGCTGGATTGATTCTGGGGCCAACGTCCTGACTTTC
TRBJ1-1 TRBV10-3 - TRBD1 CAIRGQGIEAFF TGTGCCATCAGGGGACAGGGGATTGAAGCTTTCTTT
TRBJ1-5 TRBV11-2 many - CASSKRGSGRDQPQHF TGTGCCAGCAGCAAACGAGGAAGTGGAAGGGATCAGCCCCAGCATTTT
TRBJ1-2 TRBV27 many TRBD1 CASSSFDRGQANYGYTF TGTGCCAGCAGTTCTTTCGACAGGGGACAAGCTAACTATGGCTACACCTTC
TRBJ1-1 TRBV19 many - CASNRDRRSFF TGTGCCAGTAACCGGGACCGACGGTCTTTCTTT
TRBJ1-2 TRBV19 many - CASSIVGGYTF TGTGCCAGTAGTATAGTTGGAGGCTACACCTTC
TRBJ1-1 TRBV6-5 many - CASSWATGINTEAFF TGTGCCAGCAGTTGGGCAACAGGAATTAACACTGAAGCTTTCTTT
TRBJ2-7 TRBV7-2 - - CASSSQGGGSYEQYF TGTGCCAGCAGCTCCCAGGGTGGTGGCTCCTACGAGCAGTACTTC
TRBJ1-1 TRBV24-1 many - CATSTPSTGSLEAFF TGTGCCACCAGTACCCCGTCGACCGGTTCACTAGAAGCTTTCTTT
TRBJ2-5 TRBV6-1 - TRBD2 CASKASSGIQETQYF TGTGCCAGCAAAGCATCTAGCGGGATTCAAGAGACCCAGTACTTC
TRBJ1-1 TRBV7-9 many TRBD1 CASSPGQLYEAFF TGTGCCAGCAGCCCGGGACAGTTGTACGAAGCTTTCTTT